One T cell receptor beta chain is described in this entry. Its antigen is still unknown. The V segment lost 6 bases and the J segment 8 bases; nucleotides outside the gene matches: 8. The CDR3 runs 13 residues. Sequencing targeted TCR beta in T cells from blood (CD8+ and CD4+). TEMRA cells were enriched by FACS, and CD4+ and CD8+ T cells were negatively isolated. This record comes from a study of CD8 T cells in Susac syndrome. At the level of the study: When blood was drawn, the patients with Susac syndrome were therapy-naive, on corticosteroids, or on intravenous immunoglobulin alone.

RNA, at about 0.45 to 1 ug, was reverse transcribed with random hexamers. TCRdb re-analysed the immunoSEQ multiplex PCR reads in MiXCR, keeping a single row per CDR3 protein. The table shows over 100,000 distinct CDR3 sequences, with approximately 96% occurring only once. Overall study results and limits: Expansion of clones was not seen in the CD4+ T cell repertoires of Susac syndrome.

Sequenced material: CD4+ T cells from PBMCs. This TCR came from a human donor with Susac syndrome. V usage is TRBV12-3 or TRBV12-4 and J usage is TRBJ1-2, with TRBD1 matching over 8 bases. In nucleotides, the CDR3 is TGTGCCAGCAGGCGGGACAGGATAGGCGGCTACACCTTC. Its protein is CASRRDRIGGYTF.